This TCR beta chain stems from a study of control samples from healthy donors and cancer patients. As to this clone: One end of the junction does not line up with germline, which may come from a read error.

This CDR3 region has 15 residues. Germline V gives CDR1 MNHEY, CDR2 SVGAGI. Profiling relied on immunoSEQ multiplex PCR, and the TCRdb table lists in-frame clones only, not all of them. The sample carries tens of thousands of clones, approximately 87% recorded once. The source material was PBMCs. This clonotype originated in a woman aged 55-70 years with lung cancer. The chain combines TRBV6-5 with TRBJ1-5; D gene uncertain. CDR3 sequence (DNA): TGTGCCAGCAGAGGCGGGTTTTATAGCAATCAGCCTCAGCATTTT. Translated, it gives CASRGGFYSNQPQHF.